These T cell receptor beta chains were read from a single sample in a study of blood T cell repertoires in COVID-19. Sequencing was performed with immunoSEQ multiplex PCR; in TCRdb, only in-frame clones are kept and a portion is missing. The repertoire holds 250,000 to 300,000 clones, with roughly 91% as singletons. Sequences were obtained from PBMCs or T cells enriched from blood (not recorded which). The receptors stem from a woman aged 55 to 70 in a cohort exposed to, infected with or recovered from COVID-19 (not recorded which). The CDR3 runs from the conserved cysteine through the conserved F or W. Fields, in order: D gene, V gene, J gene, clone size, CDR3 protein, CDR3 DNA. D genes are given only for firm matches. Size is stated for part of the rows, as once, few or many counts, or as a class when the clone is expanded.

d_gene: .; v_gene: TRBV7-2; j_gene: TRBJ2-2; abundance: .; CDR3aa: CASSLRRTTNTGELFF; CDR3nt: TGTGCCAGCAGCTTACGCAGGACTACGAACACCGGGGAGCTGTTTTTT
d_gene: .; v_gene: TRBV7-2; j_gene: TRBJ1-3; abundance: .; CDR3aa: CASSLKEAPPGNTIYF; CDR3nt: TGTGCCAGCAGCTTAAAAGAGGCTCCCCCTGGAAACACCATATATTTT
d_gene: TRBD2; v_gene: TRBV6-6; j_gene: TRBJ2-3; abundance: .; CDR3aa: CASSYLAGGSDTQYF; CDR3nt: TGTGCCAGCAGTTACTTGGCGGGAGGCTCCGATACGCAGTATTTT
d_gene: TRBD2; v_gene: TRBV30; j_gene: TRBJ2-7; abundance: once; CDR3aa: CAWVAYSGIYEQYF; CDR3nt: TGTGCCTGGGTGGCCTATAGCGGGATATACGAGCAGTACTTC
d_gene: TRBD1; v_gene: TRBV30; j_gene: TRBJ2-7; abundance: .; CDR3aa: CACLGTGAYEQYF; CDR3nt: TGTGCCTGCCTAGGGACAGGAGCCTACGAGCAGTACTTC
d_gene: .; v_gene: TRBV24-1; j_gene: TRBJ1-5; abundance: .; CDR3aa: CATSDSRIGRPQHF; CDR3nt: TGTGCCACCAGTGATTCCAGGATAGGGAGGCCCCAGCATTTT
d_gene: TRBD2; v_gene: TRBV19; j_gene: TRBJ2-1; abundance: once; CDR3aa: CASTLAGRVNEQFF; CDR3nt: TGTGCCAGTACACTAGCGGGAAGGGTCAATGAGCAGTTCTTC
d_gene: .; v_gene: TRBV20-1; j_gene: TRBJ2-1; abundance: .; CDR3aa: CSASRGNEQFF; CDR3nt: TGCAGTGCTAGCCGGGGGAATGAGCAGTTCTTC
d_gene: .; v_gene: TRBV24-1; j_gene: TRBJ2-1; abundance: .; CDR3aa: CATSDWSAARNEQFF; CDR3nt: TGTGCCACCAGTGATTGGAGCGCGGCTCGCAATGAGCAGTTCTTC
d_gene: TRBD1; v_gene: TRBV29-1; j_gene: TRBJ1-1; abundance: .; CDR3aa: CSVGQGKGLNTEAFF; CDR3nt: TGCAGCGTTGGACAGGGGAAGGGGCTGAACACTGAAGCTTTCTTT
d_gene: .; v_gene: TRBV24-1; j_gene: TRBJ2-4; abundance: .; CDR3aa: CATSGRDRRLAKNIQYF; CDR3nt: TGTGCCACCAGTGGCCGAGACAGGAGATTAGCCAAAAACATTCAGTACTTC
d_gene: .; v_gene: TRBV6-5; j_gene: TRBJ2-7; abundance: .; CDR3aa: CASSSGTWDEQYF; CDR3nt: TGTGCCAGCAGTTCCGGGACATGGGACGAGCAGTACTTC
d_gene: .; v_gene: TRBV7-7; j_gene: TRBJ2-2; abundance: .; CDR3aa: CASSRSGSNTGELFF; CDR3nt: TGTGCTAGCAGCCGTAGCGGATCGAACACCGGGGAGCTGTTTTTT
d_gene: .; v_gene: TRBV6-4; j_gene: TRBJ2-5; abundance: .; CDR3aa: CASSASEVETQYF; CDR3nt: TGTGCCAGCAGTGCCTCTGAGGTGGAGACCCAGTACTTC
d_gene: TRBD1; v_gene: TRBV2; j_gene: TRBJ1-5; abundance: few; CDR3aa: CASSLDRARGQPQHF; CDR3nt: TGTGCCAGCAGTTTGGACAGGGCTCGGGGTCAGCCCCAGCATTTT
d_gene: TRBD2; v_gene: TRBV6-4; j_gene: TRBJ2-1; abundance: .; CDR3aa: CASSARLAVYNEQFF; CDR3nt: TGTGCCAGCAGTGCCAGACTAGCGGTCTACAATGAGCAGTTCTTC
d_gene: TRBD1; v_gene: TRBV28; j_gene: TRBJ2-7; abundance: .; CDR3aa: CASSLSDRDLAEQYF; CDR3nt: TGTGCCAGCAGTTTGTCGGACAGGGATTTGGCCGAGCAGTACTTC
d_gene: .; v_gene: TRBV3-1/TRBV3-2; j_gene: TRBJ1-2; abundance: .; CDR3aa: CASSFNEGGYGYTF; CDR3nt: TGTGCCAGCAGCTTCAACGAGGGGGGGTATGGCTACACCTTC
d_gene: .; v_gene: TRBV24-1; j_gene: TRBJ1-2; abundance: .; CDR3aa: CATSDTGHGYTF; CDR3nt: TGTGCCACCAGTGATACAGGGCATGGCTACACCTTC
d_gene: .; v_gene: TRBV5-1; j_gene: TRBJ2-7; abundance: .; CDR3aa: CASSLTGMEEREQYF; CDR3nt: TGCGCCAGCAGCTTGACAGGGATGGAGGAGAGGGAGCAGTACTTC
d_gene: .; v_gene: TRBV6-5; j_gene: TRBJ2-7; abundance: .; CDR3aa: CASRPGQGRNEQYF; CDR3nt: TGTGCCAGCCGCCCCGGGCAGGGAAGGAACGAGCAGTACTTC
d_gene: .; v_gene: TRBV5-1; j_gene: TRBJ1-1; abundance: .; CDR3aa: CASSPAGVGTEAFF; CDR3nt: TGCGCCAGCAGCCCAGCAGGGGTAGGCACTGAAGCTTTCTTT
d_gene: TRBD2; v_gene: TRBV5-1; j_gene: TRBJ2-2; abundance: .; CDR3aa: CASSWTSANTGELFF; CDR3nt: TGCGCCAGCAGCTGGACTAGCGCGAACACCGGGGAGCTGTTTTTT
d_gene: TRBD2; v_gene: TRBV7-2; j_gene: TRBJ2-5; abundance: .; CDR3aa: CASSLGGGLLAGETQYF; CDR3nt: TGTGCCAGCAGCTTAGGGGGGGGGTTACTAGCAGGAGAGACCCAGTACTTC
d_gene: .; v_gene: TRBV28; j_gene: TRBJ2-2; abundance: .; CDR3aa: CASSLVTPNTGELFF; CDR3nt: TGTGCCAGCAGTTTGGTAACACCCAACACCGGGGAGCTGTTTTTT
d_gene: .; v_gene: TRBV5-1; j_gene: TRBJ2-7; abundance: once; CDR3aa: CASSLGGGYEQYF; CDR3nt: TGCGCCAGCAGCTTGGGTGGCGGCTACGAGCAGTACTTC